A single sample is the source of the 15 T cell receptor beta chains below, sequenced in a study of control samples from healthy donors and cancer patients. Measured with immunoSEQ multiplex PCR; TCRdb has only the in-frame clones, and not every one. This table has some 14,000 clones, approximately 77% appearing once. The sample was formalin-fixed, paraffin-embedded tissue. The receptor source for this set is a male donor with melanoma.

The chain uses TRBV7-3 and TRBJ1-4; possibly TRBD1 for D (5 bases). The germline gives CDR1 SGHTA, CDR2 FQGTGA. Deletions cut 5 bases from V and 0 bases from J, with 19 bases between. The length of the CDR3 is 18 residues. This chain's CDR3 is CASSLPGPLSATNEKLFF. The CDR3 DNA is TGTGCCAGCAGCCTACCGGGACCGCTCTCTGCAACTAATGAAAAACTGTTTTTT.

This CDR3 is CASSSPTSGQETQYF. The CDR3 nucleotides read TGTGCCAGCAGCTCCCCGACTAGCGGGCAAGAGACCCAGTACTTC. This rearrangement joins TRBV6-2 or TRBV6-3 to TRBJ2-5; 10 positions match TRBD2. Losses at the gene ends were 6 bases for V and 2 bases for J; bases not matched to a gene: 6. The CDR3 runs to 15 residues. Germline V gene lookup returns CDR1 MNHEY and CDR2 SVGEGT.

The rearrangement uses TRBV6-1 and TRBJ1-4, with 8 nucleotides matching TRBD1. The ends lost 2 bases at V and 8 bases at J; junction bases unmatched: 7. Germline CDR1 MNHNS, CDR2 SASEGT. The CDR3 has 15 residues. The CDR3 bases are TGTGCCAGCAGTGAAACAACAGGGGGTGGGGAAAAACTGTTTTTT. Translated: CASSETTGGGEKLFF.

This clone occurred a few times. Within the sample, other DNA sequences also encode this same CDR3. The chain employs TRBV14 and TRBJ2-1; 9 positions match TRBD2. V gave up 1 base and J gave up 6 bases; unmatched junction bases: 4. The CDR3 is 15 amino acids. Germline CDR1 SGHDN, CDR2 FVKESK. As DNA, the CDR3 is TGTGCCAGCAGCCAAGCAGCGGGGGGCGGCAATGAGCAGTTCTTC. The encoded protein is CASSQAAGGGNEQFF.

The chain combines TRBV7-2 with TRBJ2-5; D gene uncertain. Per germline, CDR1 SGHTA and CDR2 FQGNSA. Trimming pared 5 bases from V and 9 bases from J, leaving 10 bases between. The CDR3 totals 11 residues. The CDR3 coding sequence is TGTGCCAGCAGCCCCCAGGACGCCCAGTACTTC. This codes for CASSPQDAQYF. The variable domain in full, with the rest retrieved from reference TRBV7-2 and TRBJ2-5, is GAGVSQSPSNKVTEKGKDVELRCDPISGHTALYWYRQSLGQGLEFLIYFQGNSAPDKSGLPSDRFSAERTGGSVSTLTIQRTQQEDSAVYLCASSPQDAQYFGPGTRLLVL.

The CDR3 bases are TGTGCCAGCAGCTTTATTCGGGGCCTAGGAGAGACCCAGTACTTC. It codes for CASSFIRGLGETQYF. The chain uses TRBV11-1 and TRBJ2-5; tentatively, D is TRBD1 or TRBD2 (5 bases each). CDR3 size: 15 residues. In germline, CDR1 is SGHAT, CDR2 FQDESV (reference sequence). The V end was cut by 3 bases, the J end by 4 bases, with 15 bases between.

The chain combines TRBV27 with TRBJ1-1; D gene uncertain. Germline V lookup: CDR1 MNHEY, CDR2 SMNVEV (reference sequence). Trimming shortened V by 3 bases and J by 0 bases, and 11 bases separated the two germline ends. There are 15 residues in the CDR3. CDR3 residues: CASSFRGGLNTEAFF. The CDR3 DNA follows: TGTGCCAGCAGTTTCCGAGGAGGTTTGAACACTGAAGCTTTCTTT.

The CDR3 is CASSPGLNTGELFF. As DNA, the CDR3 is TGTGCCAGCAGCCCGGGACTTAACACCGGGGAGCTGTTTTTT. The chain employs TRBV3-1 (or the pseudogene TRBV3-2) and TRBJ2-2, with D perhaps TRBD2 (6 bases). Trimming left V 4 bases short and J 2 bases short, with 8 bases between. Germline assignment: CDR1 LGHDT and CDR2 YNNKEL (reference sequence). This CDR3 is 14 amino acids long.

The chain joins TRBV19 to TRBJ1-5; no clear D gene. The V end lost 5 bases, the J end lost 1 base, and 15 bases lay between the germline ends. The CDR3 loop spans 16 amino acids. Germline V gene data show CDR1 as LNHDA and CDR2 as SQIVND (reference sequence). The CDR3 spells CASSGATGKSNQPQHF. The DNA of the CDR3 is TGTGCCAGTAGTGGCGCAACTGGGAAGAGCAATCAGCCCCAGCATTTT. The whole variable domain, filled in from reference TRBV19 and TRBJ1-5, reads DGGITQSPKYLFRKEGQNVTLSCEQNLNHDAMYWYRQDPGQGLRLIYYSQIVNDFQKGDIAEGYSVSREKKESFPLTVTSAQKNPTAFYLCASSGATGKSNQPQHFGDGTRLSIL.

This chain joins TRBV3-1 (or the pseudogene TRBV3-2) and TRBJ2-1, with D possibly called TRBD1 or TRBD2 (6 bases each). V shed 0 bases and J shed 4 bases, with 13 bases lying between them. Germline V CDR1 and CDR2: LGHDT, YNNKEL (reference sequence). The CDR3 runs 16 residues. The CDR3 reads CASSQELGGMYNEQFF. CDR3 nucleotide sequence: TGTGCCAGCAGCCAAGAATTGGGGGGCATGTACAATGAGCAGTTCTTC.

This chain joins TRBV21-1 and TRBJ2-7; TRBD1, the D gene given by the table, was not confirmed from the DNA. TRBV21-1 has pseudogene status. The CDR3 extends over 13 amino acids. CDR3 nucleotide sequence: TGTGCCAGCACCCCTGGGCCCCCCTACGAGCAGTACTTC. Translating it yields CASTPGPPYEQYF.

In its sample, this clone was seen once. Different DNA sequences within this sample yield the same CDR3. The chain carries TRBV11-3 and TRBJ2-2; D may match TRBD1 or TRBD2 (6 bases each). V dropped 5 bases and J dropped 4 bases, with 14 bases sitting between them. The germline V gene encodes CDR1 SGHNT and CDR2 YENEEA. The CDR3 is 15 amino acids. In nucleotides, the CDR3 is TGTGCCAGCAGCCCAAGGAGGGGGGCCACCGGGGAGCTGTTTTTT. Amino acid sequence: CASSPRRGATGELFF.

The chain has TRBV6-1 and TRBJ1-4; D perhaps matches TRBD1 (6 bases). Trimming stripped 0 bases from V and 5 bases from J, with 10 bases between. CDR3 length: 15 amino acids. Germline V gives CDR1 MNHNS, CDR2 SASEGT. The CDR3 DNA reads TGTGCCAGCAGTGAAGCCCGGACAGTAAATGAAAAACTGTTTTTT. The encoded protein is CASSEARTVNEKLFF.

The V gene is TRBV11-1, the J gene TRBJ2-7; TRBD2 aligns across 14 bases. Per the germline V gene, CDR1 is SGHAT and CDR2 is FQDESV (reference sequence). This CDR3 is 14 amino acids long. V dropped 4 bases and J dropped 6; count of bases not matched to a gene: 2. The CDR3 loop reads CASSSGLAGVEQYF. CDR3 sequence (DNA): TGTGCCAGCAGCTCGGGACTAGCGGGGGTCGAGCAGTACTTC.

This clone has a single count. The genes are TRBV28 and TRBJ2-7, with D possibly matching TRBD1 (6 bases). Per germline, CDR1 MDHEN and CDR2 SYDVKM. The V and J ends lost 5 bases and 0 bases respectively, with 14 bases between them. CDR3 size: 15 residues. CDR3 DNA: TGTGCCAGCAGTCTGACAGGAGCCCTCTCCTACGAGCAGTACTTC. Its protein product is CASSLTGALSYEQYF.